These T cell receptor beta chains were read from a single sample in a study of cytotoxic CD8 clonotypes in ibrutinib-treated CLL. The assay was immunoSEQ multiplex PCR, and TCRdb's table has in-frame clones only and misses some. This sample has about 45,000 clones, with just over 65% found just once. The sample was PBMCs, taken after 24 months of ibrutinib treatment. The receptor source for this set is a human donor with chronic lymphocytic leukemia. CDR3s include the opening cysteine and the closing phenylalanine or tryptophan. The D gene is left open where the match is weak. Clone size is stated in some rows and not others, as once, few, many or a class when expanded.

v_call: TRBV5-6; d_call: -; j_call: TRBJ1-2; cdr3_length: 12; clone_size: -; cdr3_nt: TGTGCCAGCAGCTTTGGCAAAAAGGGCTACACCTTC; cdr3_aa: CASSFGKKGYTF
v_call: TRBV19; d_call: -; j_call: TRBJ1-5; cdr3_length: 14; clone_size: few; cdr3_nt: TGTGCCAGTAGTCGGGGGTCGGGCAATCAGCCCCAGCATTTT; cdr3_aa: CASSRGSGNQPQHF
v_call: TRBV2; d_call: -; j_call: TRBJ1-2; cdr3_length: 15; clone_size: -; cdr3_nt: TGTGCCAGCAAAACCGACCTGCACGGTTCATATGGCTACACCTTC; cdr3_aa: CASKTDLHGSYGYTF
v_call: TRBV5-4; d_call: TRBD1; j_call: TRBJ1-2; cdr3_length: 13; clone_size: once; cdr3_nt: TGTGCCAGCAGCGGGGGGACAGGCACCCTCTACACCTTC; cdr3_aa: CASSGGTGTLYTF
v_call: TRBV29-1; d_call: -; j_call: TRBJ1-2; cdr3_length: 12; clone_size: few; cdr3_nt: TGCAGCGTTGAAAACGGATGGTATGGCTACACCTTC; cdr3_aa: CSVENGWYGYTF
v_call: TRBV27; d_call: -; j_call: TRBJ1-1; cdr3_length: 15; clone_size: -; cdr3_nt: TGTGCCAGCAGTTTAGGTGCAGGGGCCGTCACTGAAGCTTTCTTT; cdr3_aa: CASSLGAGAVTEAFF
v_call: TRBV18; d_call: TRBD1; j_call: TRBJ2-5; cdr3_length: 15; clone_size: -; cdr3_nt: TGTGCCAGCTCACCACGGTCAGGGGGCGGAGAGACCCAGTACTTC; cdr3_aa: CASSPRSGGGETQYF
v_call: TRBV2; d_call: TRBD2; j_call: TRBJ2-5; cdr3_length: 16; clone_size: -; cdr3_nt: TGTGCCAGCAGTGATCGCGGGAGGGTGGTCGGGGAGACCCAGTACTTC; cdr3_aa: CASSDRGRVVGETQYF
v_call: TRBV5-1; d_call: -; j_call: TRBJ2-1; cdr3_length: 17; clone_size: -; cdr3_nt: TGCGCCAGCAGCCCATGGTTCCGCGCAGGCTCCTACAATGAGCAGTTCTTC; cdr3_aa: CASSPWFRAGSYNEQFF
v_call: TRBV5-3; d_call: -; j_call: TRBJ1-2; cdr3_length: 15; clone_size: few; cdr3_nt: TGTGCCAGAAGCTTGGGAGACGGGGGCCCCTATGGCTACACCTTC; cdr3_aa: CARSLGDGGPYGYTF
v_call: TRBV6-6; d_call: TRBD2; j_call: TRBJ2-6; cdr3_length: 16; clone_size: -; cdr3_nt: TGTGCCAGCAGTTATGGCGGGAGCTCTGGGGCCAACGTCCTGACTTTC; cdr3_aa: CASSYGGSSGANVLTF
v_call: TRBV11-2; d_call: TRBD2; j_call: TRBJ2-3; cdr3_length: 19; clone_size: -; cdr3_nt: TGTGCCAGCAGCTTAGTCCCCGGACTAGGGAGCCTAGGCACAGATACGCAGTATTTT; cdr3_aa: CASSLVPGLGSLGTDTQYF
v_call: TRBV6-5; d_call: -; j_call: TRBJ2-1; cdr3_length: 13; clone_size: -; cdr3_nt: TGTGCCAGCCGGTTTCCCGGAACCAATGAGCAGTTCTTC; cdr3_aa: CASRFPGTNEQFF
v_call: TRBV6-5; d_call: -; j_call: TRBJ2-5; cdr3_length: 14; clone_size: few; cdr3_nt: TGTGCCAGCAGACCCGGGACTGCCCAAGAGACCCAGTACTTC; cdr3_aa: CASRPGTAQETQYF
v_call: TRBV25-1; d_call: TRBD2; j_call: TRBJ2-7; cdr3_length: 17; clone_size: -; cdr3_nt: TGTGCCAGCAGTACACCTGGACTAGCGGGAGTCCCCTACGAGCAGTACTTC; cdr3_aa: CASSTPGLAGVPYEQYF
v_call: TRBV2; d_call: TRBD1; j_call: TRBJ1-6; cdr3_length: 15; clone_size: -; cdr3_nt: TGTGCCAGCACCCGGGACAGCTTACCTCATTCACCCCTCCACTTT; cdr3_aa: CASTRDSLPHSPLHF
v_call: TRBV6-5; d_call: -; j_call: TRBJ2-1; cdr3_length: 10; clone_size: -; cdr3_nt: TGTGCCAGCGGGAACAATGAGCAGTTCTTC; cdr3_aa: CASGNNEQFF
v_call: TRBV5-6; d_call: -; j_call: TRBJ2-7; cdr3_length: 14; clone_size: few; cdr3_nt: TGTGCCAGCAGCTTGGTCGGAGCCTCCTACGAGCAGTACTTC; cdr3_aa: CASSLVGASYEQYF
v_call: TRBV28; d_call: TRBD1; j_call: TRBJ1-2; cdr3_length: 13; clone_size: -; cdr3_nt: TGTGCCAGCACGACAGGGCCGAGCTATGGCTACACCTTC; cdr3_aa: CASTTGPSYGYTF
v_call: TRBV19; d_call: -; j_call: TRBJ2-5; cdr3_length: 15; clone_size: -; cdr3_nt: TGTGCCAGTAGTCTCATTGGGGGCTATTCGGAGACCCAGTACTTC; cdr3_aa: CASSLIGGYSETQYF
v_call: TRBV2; d_call: -; j_call: TRBJ1-3; cdr3_length: 13; clone_size: many; cdr3_nt: TGTGCCAGCAGGGGGGACTCTGGAAACACCATATATTTT; cdr3_aa: CASRGDSGNTIYF
v_call: TRBV7-9; d_call: -; j_call: TRBJ2-7; cdr3_length: 12; clone_size: -; cdr3_nt: TGTGCCAGCAGCCATATTAAGGACGAGCAGTACTTC; cdr3_aa: CASSHIKDEQYF
v_call: TRBV2; d_call: -; j_call: TRBJ2-7; cdr3_length: 14; clone_size: -; cdr3_nt: TGTGCCAGCAGTTGGGAGACCGAGATGGCCGAGCAGTACTTC; cdr3_aa: CASSWETEMAEQYF
v_call: TRBV5-1; d_call: TRBD1; j_call: TRBJ2-5; cdr3_length: 16; clone_size: once; cdr3_nt: TGCGCCAGCAGCTACCTCCCAGGGACAGGGCGGGAGACCCAGTACTTC; cdr3_aa: CASSYLPGTGRETQYF
v_call: TRBV27; d_call: -; j_call: TRBJ2-7; cdr3_length: 15; clone_size: once; cdr3_nt: TGTGCCAGCAGCTTTTATACGGGTGAGGTCTACGAGCAGTACTTC; cdr3_aa: CASSFYTGEVYEQYF
v_call: TRBV29-1; d_call: -; j_call: TRBJ1-2; cdr3_length: 10; clone_size: many; cdr3_nt: TGCAGCGTTTGGGAGAATGGCTACACCTTC; cdr3_aa: CSVWENGYTF
v_call: TRBV28; d_call: TRBD2; j_call: TRBJ2-5; cdr3_length: 13; clone_size: -; cdr3_nt: TGTGCCAGCCGGGAGGGAAATCAAGAGACCCAGTACTTC; cdr3_aa: CASREGNQETQYF
v_call: TRBV29-1; d_call: -; j_call: TRBJ1-1; cdr3_length: 14; clone_size: few; cdr3_nt: TGCAGCGTTGAAAGTAGGATGAGGAACACTGAAGCTTTCTTT; cdr3_aa: CSVESRMRNTEAFF
v_call: TRBV5-1; d_call: -; j_call: TRBJ2-3; cdr3_length: 16; clone_size: -; cdr3_nt: TGCGCCAGCAGTAGGGGAATTACGGGGAACACAGATACGCAGTATTTT; cdr3_aa: CASSRGITGNTDTQYF
v_call: TRBV27; d_call: TRBD1; j_call: TRBJ1-5; cdr3_length: 16; clone_size: many; cdr3_nt: TGTGCCAGCAGTCGAACGACAGGGGCGGGCAATCAGCCCCAGCATTTT; cdr3_aa: CASSRTTGAGNQPQHF
v_call: TRBV19; d_call: -; j_call: TRBJ2-7; cdr3_length: 13; clone_size: few; cdr3_nt: TGTGCCAGTAGTATCGTGGATTCCTACGAGCAGTACTTC; cdr3_aa: CASSIVDSYEQYF
v_call: TRBV27; d_call: TRBD2; j_call: TRBJ2-3; cdr3_length: 15; clone_size: -; cdr3_nt: TGTGCCAGCAGTCTGACTAGCACTCCCACAGATACGCAGTATTTT; cdr3_aa: CASSLTSTPTDTQYF
v_call: TRBV5-6; d_call: -; j_call: TRBJ1-3; cdr3_length: 17; clone_size: -; cdr3_nt: TGTGCCAGCAGCCCCGGGACACCTTCCAGCTCTGGAAACACCATATATTTT; cdr3_aa: CASSPGTPSSSGNTIYF
v_call: TRBV6-5; d_call: -; j_call: TRBJ1-2; cdr3_length: 12; clone_size: -; cdr3_nt: TGTGCCAGCAGTTCTAACCCAGGGATGGAGACCTTC; cdr3_aa: CASSSNPGMETF
v_call: TRBV2; d_call: -; j_call: TRBJ2-3; cdr3_length: 11; clone_size: many; cdr3_nt: TGTGCCAGCACCTCCACAGATACGCAGTATTTT; cdr3_aa: CASTSTDTQYF
v_call: TRBV4-2; d_call: TRBD1; j_call: TRBJ2-5; cdr3_length: 15; clone_size: few; cdr3_nt: TGTGCCAGCAGCCGCCGACAGGGGGCCGAAGAGACCCAGTACTTC; cdr3_aa: CASSRRQGAEETQYF
v_call: TRBV30; d_call: -; j_call: TRBJ1-2; cdr3_length: 11; clone_size: -; cdr3_nt: TGTGCCTGGAGTCCTTTATATGGCTACACCTTC; cdr3_aa: CAWSPLYGYTF
v_call: TRBV14; d_call: TRBD1; j_call: TRBJ2-7; cdr3_length: 15; clone_size: -; cdr3_nt: TGTGCCAGCAGCCAAGGGACAGGGTACTTCTACGAGCAGTACTTC; cdr3_aa: CASSQGTGYFYEQYF